This TCR beta chain was obtained from a study of T cells in Graves' hyperthyroidism and ophthalmopathy. Study outcomes and limitations: Blood also held most thyroid clonotypes expanded beyond 0.001.

Absent ophthalmopathy progression within 18 months defined stable Graves' hyperthyroidism. PBMCs were obtained from under 13 ml fresh peripheral blood. RNA transcripts served as the template for amplifying TCR beta CDR3 regions. Carried out on the TCR CDR3, a first-round RT-PCR used the HTBI primer set. A single record per CDR3 protein comes from TCRdb applying MiXCR to the multiplex PCR reads. The sample lists approximately 520,000 distinct CDR3 sequences; around 21% were seen once. The sample holds many counts of this clonotype. The antigen is undetermined. The CDR3 has 14 amino acids. V was cut by 5 bases and J by 2 bases, with 12 bases left in between.

Input material: blood. This rearrangement joins TRBV12-3 or TRBV12-4 to TRBJ1-1; TRBD1 might be the D (6 bases). The TCR originated in a man younger than 30 with Graves' hyperthyroidism. The CDR3 loop is CASSQGHPNTEAFF. The DNA for the CDR3 is TGTGCCAGCAGTCAGGGACACCCAAACACTGAAGCTTTCTTT.